The sample holds many counts of the clone carrying this T cell receptor beta chain. This CDR3 has 15 residues. Trimming removed 2 bases from V and 5 bases from J, with 15 bases in between. Per germline, CDR1 SGHTA and CDR2 FQGNSA. The data stem from a study of early T cells in non-severe SARS-CoV-2 infection. Unique molecular identifiers were attached to individual cDNA molecules. TCRdb fed the 5' RACE reads into MiXCR, producing one record per CDR3 protein. The sample consists of 66,000 or so distinct CDR3 sequences, 13% of them appearing once. The J gene is TRBJ2-5, the V gene TRBV7-2, with D perhaps TRBD1 or TRBD2 (5 bases each). The sample taken for sequencing was whole blood. This TCR came from an adult who was a healthcare worker with PCR-confirmed SARS-CoV-2 infection or an uninfected control (not recorded which). Written as DNA, the CDR3 is TGTGCCAGCAGCTTAATGACGGGGCTTAGGGAGACCCAGTACTTC. Its protein product is CASSLMTGLRETQYF.